The T cell receptor (beta chain) described here comes from a study of blood T cell repertoires in COVID-19. CDR1 SGHTA and CDR2 FQGNSA come from the germline V gene. The junction had 10 bases not matched to a gene; V was cut back by 4 bases and J by 8 bases. The CDR3 is made up of 15 amino acids. Produced via immunoSEQ multiplex PCR; TCRdb's table is partial and in-frame only. The sample yields 150,000 to 200,000 clones, 88% seen once. This clone was seen once. J is TRBJ1-4 and V is TRBV7-2; TRBD1 agrees at 7 bases. Input material: peripheral blood. The source is a man in his fifties or sixties who had recovered from COVID-19. This chain's CDR3 is CASSSPTGHTEKLFF. The CDR3 DNA is TGTGCCAGCAGCTCCCCGACAGGGCACACGGAAAAACTGTTTTTT.